This T cell receptor beta chain was sequenced during a study of spatial heterogeneity in lung cancer. Findings and caveats of the study: Expanded intratumoral alpha and beta TCR counts tracked tumor mutation counts.

The time point denotes: sample taken at primary tumor resection. CDR3 size: 16 residues. CDR1 is SEHNR, CDR2 FQNEAQ, per germline (reference sequence). The junction had 8 bases not matched to a gene; V was cut back by 5 bases and J by 4 bases. This clonotype was recorded at least ten times. Its antigen is unidentified. TCRdb re-derived calls from the 5' RACE reads in MiXCR, one entry per CDR3 protein. The sample has about 27,000 distinct CDR3 sequences, roughly 6.9% seen once. The chain couples TRBV7-9 to TRBJ2-1; 10 bases fit TRBD1. The material sequenced was lung tumor tissue, taken at surgery. This TCR came from a male donor with early-stage non-small cell lung cancer. The CDR3 region has the DNA TGTGCCAGCAGCACAAGACAGGGGGCTTTATACAATGAGCAGTTCTTC. Protein product: CASSTRQGALYNEQFF.